These 14 T cell receptor beta chains were sequenced from one sample in a study of memory CD4+ T cells and cytomegalovirus serostatus. This table comes from immunoSEQ multiplex PCR, and its TCRdb copy is limited to in-frame clones, with some not included. The data contain about 46,000 clones, around four fifths of them singletons. Single viable CD3+CD4+CD8-CD45RO+ cells were sorted as the memory CD4+ T cells. The sample comprised memory CD4+ T cells from blood. Receptors originate from an adult in good health and CMV-seronegative.

J is TRBJ1-1 and V is TRBV18, with TRBD1 as a possible D gene (6 bases). V lost 1 base to trimming and J lost 0 bases, with 12 bases between them. The CDR3 consists of 16 residues. The germline CDR1 and CDR2 sequences are KGHSH and LQKENI. CDR3 DNA sequence: TGTGCCAGCTCACCACGTACGGGGGCCCTGAACACTGAAGCTTTCTTT. Encoded protein: CASSPRTGALNTEAFF.

The chain uses TRBV6-5 and TRBJ1-3; 9 nucleotides match TRBD1. The J segment lost 3 bases and the V segment lost 0 bases, leaving 3 bases of the junction unmatched. Germline CDR1 MNHEY, CDR2 SVGAGI. There are 16 residues in the CDR3. CDR3 in DNA: TGTGCCAGCAGTTACTCCGGGACAGGGAGTGGAAACACCATATATTTT. Protein product: CASSYSGTGSGNTIYF.

The CDR3 coding sequence is TGTGCCAGCAGTTACTCGCCGTCCCAAGGGTATGGCTACACCTTC. Translating gives CASSYSPSQGYGYTF. This rearrangement joins TRBV6-5 to TRBJ1-2; D uncertain. The CDR3 extends over 15 amino acids. Trimming took off 0 bases at V and 5 bases at J, with 13 bases between the two ends. In germline, CDR1 is MNHEY, CDR2 SVGAGI.

V and J are TRBV7-2 and TRBJ1-2, with 7 bases aligning to TRBD1. CDR1 SGHTA and CDR2 FQGNSA come from the germline V gene. The trim removed 5 bases at V and 4 bases at J, leaving 19 bases unmatched. The CDR3 sequence is 18 residues long. The CDR3 DNA is TGTGCCAGCAGCAGAACGGGACAGAGGGTGGGTGGGGCCTATGGCTACACCTTC. Its translation: CASSRTGQRVGGAYGYTF.

The rearrangement uses TRBV2 and TRBJ2-7, with no clear D. The germline CDR1 and CDR2 sequences are SNHLY and FYNNEI. The CDR3 consists of 14 residues. The V end lost 6 bases, the J end lost 5 bases, and 17 bases lay between the germline ends. In DNA form, the CDR3 reads TGTGCCAGCAGCTTTGATATCCCCCCTAACGAGCAGTACTTC. Translated, it gives CASSFDIPPNEQYF. Combining the CDR3 with reference TRBV2 and TRBJ2-7 gives the whole variable domain EPEVTQTPSHQVTQMGQEVILRCVPISNHLYFYWYRQILGQKVEFLVSFYNNEISEKSEIFDDQFSVERPDGSNFTLKIRSTKLEDSAMYFCASSFDIPPNEQYFGPGTRLTVT.

This chain links TRBV9 with TRBJ1-1; unclear D gene. CDR3 size: 12 residues. V was pared by 4 bases and J by 8 bases, with 12 bases between. Germline V gene lookup returns CDR1 SGDLS and CDR2 YYNGEE. CDR3 amino acids: CASSPSGAEAFF. CDR3 DNA sequence: TGTGCCAGCAGCCCGAGTGGCGCCGAAGCTTTCTTT.

V and J are TRBV5-1 and TRBJ1-6, with unresolved D. CDR3 length: 15 residues. Germline V CDR1 and CDR2: SGHRS, YFSETQ. The ends were cut back, 5 bases at V and 0 bases at J, with 9 bases in the middle. The CDR3 DNA reads as TGCGCCAGCAGTTCTCGTAGCTCCTATAATTCACCCCTCCACTTT. Translated: CASSSRSSYNSPLHF.

The genes are TRBV5-6 and TRBJ1-3, with D uncertain. V lost 1 base to trimming and J lost 1 base, with 6 bases between them. This CDR3 contains 14 residues. Germline CDR1 is SGHDT and CDR2 is YYEEEE. CDR3 nucleotide sequence: TGTGCCAGCAGCTTGAGGCCGTCTGGAAACACCATATATTTT. Amino acids: CASSLRPSGNTIYF.

The chain recombines TRBV30 with TRBJ2-1; TRBD1 agrees at 9 bases. After removal of 5 bases from V and 1 base from J, the junction contained 6 bases not matched to a gene. This CDR3 has 15 residues. CDR1 GTSNPN and CDR2 SVGIG come from the germline V gene (reference sequence). Here the CDR3 reads CAWDGQGLSYNEQFF. The CDR3 bases are TGTGCCTGGGACGGACAGGGGTTATCCTACAATGAGCAGTTCTTC.

The chain is built from TRBV5-4 and TRBJ2-7, with TRBD2 as a possible D gene (6 bases). CDR3 length equals 14 residues. The V gene's germline CDR1 is SGHNT and CDR2 YYREEE (reference sequence). Trimming pared 3 bases from V and 6 bases from J, leaving 16 bases between. Here the CDR3 DNA reads TGTGCCAGCAGCTCCGGGACTCTTCAGACCGAGCAGTACTTC. It encodes CASSSGTLQTEQYF.

The chain joins TRBV7-2 to TRBJ1-1; D gene unclear. Trimming took 5 bases from V and 2 from J, leaving 15 bases between them. The CDR3 is made up of 15 amino acids. The V gene's germline CDR1 is SGHTA and CDR2 FQGNSA. CDR3 in amino acids: CASSPWAAINTEAFF. The DNA of the CDR3 is TGTGCCAGCAGCCCCTGGGCAGCAATCAACACTGAAGCTTTCTTT.

This clone is termed medium-sized. J is TRBJ1-6 and V is TRBV7-3, with TRBD1 as a possible D gene (6 bases). The V and J ends lost 8 bases and 7 bases respectively, with 12 bases between them. Germline assignment: CDR1 SGHTA and CDR2 FQGTGA. The CDR3 has 13 amino acids. CDR3 DNA sequence: TGTGCCAGCTCCACAGGGAGCAATTCACCCCTCCACTTT. This gives the protein CASSTGSNSPLHF.

The gene calls are TRBV19 and TRBJ2-3; D gene ambiguous. With 6 bases removed from V and 0 bases from J, the gap between germline ends came to 7 bases. Germline CDR1 reads LNHDA; CDR2 reads SQIVND (reference sequence). The CDR3 extends over 13 amino acids. CDR3 protein: CASRLSSTDTQYF. The DNA for the CDR3 is TGTGCCAGTAGATTGTCAAGCACAGATACGCAGTATTTT.

The chain combines TRBV27 with TRBJ1-1; 9 nucleotides match TRBD1. Trimming removed 2 bases from V and 4 bases from J; junction bases left unmatched: 5. The CDR3 is 15 residues long. Germline lookup yields CDR1 MNHEY and CDR2 SMNVEV (reference sequence). DNA for the CDR3: TGTGCCAGCAGTTTACCCGGGACAGGGTCCACTGAAGCTTTCTTT. It specifies CASSLPGTGSTEAFF.